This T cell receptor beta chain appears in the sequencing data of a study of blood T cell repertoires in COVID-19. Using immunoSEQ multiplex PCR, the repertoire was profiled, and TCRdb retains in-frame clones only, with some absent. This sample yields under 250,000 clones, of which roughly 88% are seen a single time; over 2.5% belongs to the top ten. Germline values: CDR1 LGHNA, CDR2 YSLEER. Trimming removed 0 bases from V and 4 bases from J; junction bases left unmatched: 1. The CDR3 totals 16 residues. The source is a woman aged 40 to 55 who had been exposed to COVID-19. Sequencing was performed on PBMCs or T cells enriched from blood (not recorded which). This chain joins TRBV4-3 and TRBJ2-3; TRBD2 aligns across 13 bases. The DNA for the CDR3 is TGCGCCAGCAGCCAAGATGGGACTAGCGGGGCAGATACGCAGTATTTT. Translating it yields CASSQDGTSGADTQYF.